These 16 T cell receptor beta chains share one sample of origin, sequenced in a study of blood T cell repertoires in COVID-19. Clones were sequenced by immunoSEQ multiplex PCR, and TCRdb holds only the in-frame ones, with some missing. The profile covers about 100,000 clones, with about 90% appearing a single time and 17% taken by the ten largest. Material: peripheral blood. These receptors were obtained from a man aged 45-65 years with acute or convalescent COVID-19.

The chain uses TRBV6-2 or TRBV6-3 and TRBJ2-7, with a tentative D call TRBD1 (6 bases). Per germline, CDR1 MNHEY and CDR2 SVGEGT. The CDR3 extends over 15 amino acids. V lost 5 bases to trimming and J lost 0 bases, with 14 bases between them. CDR3 in DNA: TGTGCCAGCAGTCAGAGCAGGGGCTTCTCCTACGAGCAGTACTTC. This sequence encodes CASSQSRGFSYEQYF.

This clone has only a few counts. The V and J genes are TRBV7-2 and TRBJ2-7, with D maybe TRBD1 (5 bases). The CDR3 runs to 16 residues. V was trimmed by 0 bases and J by 4 bases, leaving 16 bases between them. Germline loops: CDR1 SGHTA, CDR2 FQGNSA. As DNA, the CDR3 is TGTGCCAGCAGCTTAGCAGGGGATAGGCTTCGGTACGAGCAGTACTTC. It is translated as CASSLAGDRLRYEQYF.

The chain joins TRBV5-5 to TRBJ2-2; tentative D call: TRBD2 (5 bases). Germline CDR1 SGHKS, CDR2 YYEKEE (reference sequence). CDR3 length: 13 residues. Trimming cost V 8 bases and J 1 base, with 9 bases left between them. DNA for the CDR3: TGTGCCAGTTGGCGGGTGAACACCGGGGAGCTGTTTTTT. Protein: CASWRVNTGELFF.

A single count supports this clone. The chain has TRBV27 and TRBJ1-2; the match to TRBD1 covers 12 bases. Trimming removed 4 bases from V and 4 bases from J; junction bases left unmatched: 4. CDR1 and CDR2 (germline): MNHEY, SMNVEV (reference sequence). The length of the CDR3 is 15 residues. CDR3 DNA sequence: TGTGCCAGCAGTTCCCCGGGACAGGGGGCCTATGGCTACACCTTC. It translates to CASSSPGQGAYGYTF.

This clone was seen only once. The CDR3 bases are TGTGCCAGCAGCCAAGAACCCGGGGGTAATGAAAAACTGTTTTTT. It yields the protein CASSQEPGGNEKLFF. The chain has TRBV3-1 (or the pseudogene TRBV3-2) and TRBJ1-4; weak D call: TRBD1 (5 bases). Trimming removed 0 bases at V and 4 bases at J, with 9 bases between. This CDR3 is built from 15 residues. Germline V gene data show CDR1 as LGHDT and CDR2 as YNNKEL (reference sequence).

The chain carries TRBV3-1 (or the pseudogene TRBV3-2) and TRBJ2-5, with 11 nucleotides matching TRBD1. The CDR3 runs to 17 residues. The germline V gene encodes CDR1 LGHDT and CDR2 YNNKEL (reference sequence). The trim removed 6 bases at V and 4 bases at J, leaving 13 bases unmatched. CDR3 DNA: TGTGCCAGCAGGACCCTCTCCGGGACAGGGGGTCGAGAGACCCAGTACTTC. It specifies CASRTLSGTGGRETQYF.

This chain links TRBV30 with TRBJ1-4; D gene uncertain. The V end lost 3 bases, the J end lost 0 bases, and 11 bases lay between the germline ends. The germline V gene encodes CDR1 GTSNPN and CDR2 SVGIG (reference sequence). This CDR3 region has 15 residues. CDR3 in amino acids: CAWSRPGSTNEKLFF. The CDR3 DNA is TGTGCCTGGAGCCGACCCGGGTCAACTAATGAAAAACTGTTTTTT.

The chain recombines TRBV27 with TRBJ2-7; 7 bases are a match to TRBD2. With 4 bases clipped from V and 5 bases from J, the junction kept 11 bases outside the gene matches. Germline CDR1 MNHEY, CDR2 SMNVEV (reference sequence). CDR3 size: 15 residues. CDR3 loop: CASSSPPAGVNEQYF. CDR3 nucleotides: TGTGCCAGCAGTTCTCCCCCCGCGGGGGTTAACGAGCAGTACTTC.

The rearrangement links TRBV9 to TRBJ1-3; 7 bases map to TRBD1. The ends lost 2 bases at V and 3 bases at J; junction bases unmatched: 8. Germline CDR1 reads SGDLS; CDR2 reads YYNGEE. The CDR3 has 16 amino acids. This CDR3 is CASSVFDRESGNTIYF. CDR3 bases: TGTGCCAGCAGCGTTTTCGACAGGGAAAGTGGAAACACCATATATTTT.

The chain has TRBV9 and TRBJ2-5, with TRBD2 matching 8 bases. Germline V gene data show CDR1 as SGDLS and CDR2 as YYNGEE. With 1 base clipped from V and 5 bases from J, the junction kept 7 bases outside the gene matches. This CDR3 contains 15 residues. CDR3 nucleotides: TGTGCCAGCAGCGTACTAGGACTAGCATATGAGACCCAGTACTTC. Translating gives CASSVLGLAYETQYF.

V is TRBV6-1 and J is TRBJ2-3; 7 bases fit TRBD2. J was trimmed by 0 bases and V by 8 bases; bases with no gene match: 5. Germline assignment: CDR1 MNHNS and CDR2 SASEGT. This CDR3 is 14 amino acids long. CDR3 sequence: CASGLGPSTDTQYF. CDR3 coding DNA: TGTGCCAGCGGACTAGGCCCTAGCACAGATACGCAGTATTTT.

This chain joins TRBV28 and TRBJ2-5, with 13 bases aligning to TRBD2. The germline CDR1 and CDR2 sequences are MDHEN and SYDVKM. There are 17 residues in the CDR3. Trimming took 5 bases from V and 2 from J; bases not matched to a gene: 8. The CDR3 DNA follows: TGTGCCAGCAGTGCCCCCAGGACTAGCGGGGGACAAGAGACCCAGTACTTC. Protein product: CASSAPRTSGGQETQYF. The variable domain in full, with the rest retrieved from reference TRBV28 and TRBJ2-5, is DVKVTQSSRYLVKRTGEKVFLECVQDMDHENMFWYRQDPGLGLRLIYFSYDVKMKEKGDIPEGYSVSREKKERFSLILESASTNQTSMYLCASSAPRTSGGQETQYFGPGTRLLVL.

The V call is TRBV6-5, the J call TRBJ1-2; maybe TRBD1 (5 bases). This CDR3 contains 15 residues. Germline V lookup: CDR1 MNHEY, CDR2 SVGAGI. The germline V and J ends were trimmed by 0 bases and 2 bases, with 10 bases remaining between them. The CDR3 nucleotides are TGTGCCAGCAGTTACTCTGCAGGGTCAAACTATGGCTACACCTTC. It codes for CASSYSAGSNYGYTF.

CDR3 nucleotides: TGTGCCAGCAGAACCGACAGGGGGCCGAGGGAGACCCAGTACTTC. Protein: CASRTDRGPRETQYF. The chain employs TRBV6-5 and TRBJ2-5; 10 bases agree with TRBD1. The CDR3 is 15 amino acids. The junction had 9 bases not matched to a gene; V was cut back by 6 bases and J by 5 bases. Germline V gene lookup returns CDR1 MNHEY and CDR2 SVGAGI.

Turning to this clone: An end of the junction differs from the germline gene, which may be a read error. The rearrangement uses TRBV3-1 (or the pseudogene TRBV3-2) and TRBJ2-7; D may be TRBD2 (6 bases). Per germline, CDR1 LGHDT and CDR2 YNNKEL (reference sequence). The CDR3 contains 15 residues. The DNA of the CDR3 is TGTGCCAGTTCCAGAGGACCTACTAGCTCCCACGAGCAGTACTTC. Amino acid sequence: CASSRGPTSSHEQYF.

V usage is TRBV18 and J usage is TRBJ2-5, with a tentative D call TRBD1 (6 bases). CDR1 KGHSH and CDR2 LQKENI come from the germline V gene. This CDR3 is built from 13 residues. V was pared by 8 bases and J by 5 bases, with 15 bases between. For the CDR3, the DNA is TGTGCCAGCCTCCAGGGGTTGGGGGAGACCCAGTACTTC. Translation: CASLQGLGETQYF.